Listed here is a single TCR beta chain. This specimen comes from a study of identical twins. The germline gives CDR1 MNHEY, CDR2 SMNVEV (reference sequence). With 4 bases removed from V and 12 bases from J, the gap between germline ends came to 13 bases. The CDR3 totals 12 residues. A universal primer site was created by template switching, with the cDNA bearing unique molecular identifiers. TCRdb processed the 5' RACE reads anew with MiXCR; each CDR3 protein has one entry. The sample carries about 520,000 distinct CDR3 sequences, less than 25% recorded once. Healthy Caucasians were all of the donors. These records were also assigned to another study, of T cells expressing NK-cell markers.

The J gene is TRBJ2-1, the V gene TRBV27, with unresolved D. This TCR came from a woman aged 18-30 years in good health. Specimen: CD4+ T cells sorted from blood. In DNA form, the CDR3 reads TGTGCCAGCAGTTCCCGGGCAAGTGGGCAGTTCTTC. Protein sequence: CASSSRASGQFF.